This TCR beta chain was retrieved from a study of cytomegalovirus exposure and HLA in healthy donors. Study-wide context: Earlier findings included roughly 100 million unique TCR beta sequences obtained from roughly 200 million T cells.

This CDR3 is built from 15 residues. V was pared by 2 bases and J by 1 base, with 11 bases between. CDR1 MNHEY and CDR2 SVGAGI come from the germline V gene. The sample holds one count of this clone. Amplification used 60 Vbeta primers and 13 Jbeta primers. Clones were sequenced by immunoSEQ multiplex PCR, and TCRdb holds only the in-frame ones, with some missing. The table has about 100,000 clones, 70% to 80% seen once. The specimen sequenced was PBMCs. This TCR came from a female donor in good health and CMV-seropositive. This chain joins TRBV6-5 and TRBJ1-1, with D hard to call. The CDR3 is CASSYNRQPNTEAFF. CDR3 bases: TGTGCCAGCAGTTACAACCGACAACCGAACACTGAAGCTTTCTTT.